The rows below give T cell receptor beta chains drawn from one sample of a study of T cell changes during pregnancy in multiple sclerosis. Data came from immunoSEQ multiplex PCR; TCRdb stores just in-frame clones and leaves some out. This table holds tens of thousands of clones, 91% found once. Specimen: CD4+ T cells from peripheral blood mononuclear cells, collected in the third trimester of pregnancy. The receptors originated from a female donor in good health, enrolled as a control in a pregnancy study. Both conserved end residues are trimmed from each CDR3. D genes are given only for firm matches.

D	V	J	CDR3
TRBD2	TRBV10-3	TRBJ2-1	AISDVVAGGPGNEQF
NA	TRBV30	TRBJ1-5	AWSVGKTENSNQPQH
NA	TRBV6-1	TRBJ1-5	ASQVSSNQPQH
TRBD2	TRBV7-3	TRBJ2-3	ASSPGGQGDTQY
TRBD1	TRBV18	TRBJ1-2	ASSTGQNGYT
NA	TRBV4-3	TRBJ1-3	ASSQERVSSGNTIY
TRBD1	TRBV30	TRBJ2-1	AWSVQGKQF
NA	TRBV10-2	TRBJ1-6	ASSTPGASPLH
TRBD2	TRBV15	TRBJ2-3	ATRGGGARDTQY
TRBD2	TRBV13	TRBJ2-1	ASSLINLRLAHNEQF
TRBD2	TRBV6-5	TRBJ2-7	ASSRTSGGSGEQY
TRBD1	TRBV7-2	TRBJ2-2	ASSSSGTGVGMAGELF
NA	TRBV1	TRBJ2-1	TSSQYSGGALEEQF
NA	TRBV18	TRBJ2-7	ASSPSSYEQY
NA	TRBV21-1	TRBJ1-5	ASSSTFQGRCGGFYSNQPQH
NA	TRBV12-5	TRBJ2-7	ASGLPQSEQY
NA	TRBV30	TRBJ1-6	AFDSVNNSPLH
TRBD1	TRBV7-3	TRBJ1-1	ASSLDAGTGDTEAF
NA	TRBV2	TRBJ1-2	ASSGVNYGYT
NA	TRBV7-2	TRBJ1-2	ASSLGRAESRNYGYT
TRBD1	TRBV30	TRBJ1-5	AWSQRGQQPQH
NA	TRBV25-1	TRBJ2-3	ASIQWDTQY
NA	TRBV6-5	TRBJ1-3	ASSYKGGGIGNTIY
NA	TRBV7-2	TRBJ1-2	ASSLYSYGYT
NA	TRBV9	TRBJ2-3	ASSTGIGDTQY
NA	TRBV7-3	TRBJ1-6	ASSFDPGGNSPLH
TRBD2	TRBV5-1	TRBJ2-1	ASSLIAGAYNEQF
NA	TRBV2	TRBJ1-1	ASSEAGMGNTEAF
NA	TRBV7-2	TRBJ1-1	ASSLSSTEAF
NA	TRBV5-6	TRBJ1-2	ASSFWERGYT
NA	TRBV18	TRBJ1-5	ASSRNGEGGQPQH
NA	TRBV7-3	TRBJ2-1	ASSSLSQGNSYNEQF
TRBD1	TRBV30	TRBJ2-2	AWSRGPAGELF
TRBD1	TRBV7-3	TRBJ2-3	ASSYPRTGKADTQY
NA	TRBV7-9	TRBJ2-3	ASSSDWSLTDTQY
TRBD1	TRBV18	TRBJ1-6	ASSPWGTENSPLH
NA	TRBV30	TRBJ1-1	AWRRTETGAF
NA	TRBV10-3	TRBJ1-2	AISGPGGLYGYT
TRBD1	TRBV30	TRBJ2-2	AFLLGQGARLF
TRBD2	TRBV4-3	TRBJ2-2	ASSQNLPGGGSTGELF
TRBD1	TRBV7-9	TRBJ1-4	ASSYRGGFPNEKLF
NA	TRBV2	TRBJ1-2	ASSELMASYGYT
NA	TRBV4-3	TRBJ2-7	ASSAGQGGETYEQY
NA	TRBV5-1	TRBJ1-2	ASRQNRQANYGYT